This T cell receptor (beta chain) was recorded in a study of lymphopenia after photon versus proton radiotherapy. Clones were sequenced by immunoSEQ multiplex PCR, and TCRdb holds only the in-frame ones, with some missing. The sample includes thousands of clones, around 64% of them seen just once. Germline V gene sequence: CDR1 SGDLS, CDR2 YYNGEE. Trimming pared 3 bases from V and 2 bases from J, leaving 8 bases between. The CDR3 totals 13 residues. The V call is TRBV9, the J call TRBJ1-1; D remains ambiguous. The receptor was isolated from a man older than 75 with esophageal cancer. The source material was peripheral blood, sampled from a patient treated with proton-based radiotherapy. CDR3 nucleotide sequence: TGTGCCAGCAGCGGGAGGAGAAACACTGAAGCTTTCTTT. Translated, it gives CASSGRRNTEAFF.